Listed below are T cell receptor beta chains from one sample, sequenced in a study of molecular identifiers for immune sequencing clone quantification. TCRdb called the PCR reads again in MiXCR, with one record for every CDR3 protein. The table has about 35,000 distinct CDR3 sequences, about 18% seen once. The material sequenced was naive CD8+ T cells from blood, with Jurkat cell RNA spiked in. These receptors were obtained from a human donor in good health. Some libraries in this study had Jurkat cell RNA spiked in. CDR3s include the opening cysteine and the closing phenylalanine or tryptophan. A D gene is named only where the DNA matches it firmly. Not all rows give a size; the values are once, few, many and, for expanded clones, a class.

many . TRBJ1-1 TRBV2 TGTGCCAGCAGTGCCGGGAAGGGCGCGCACACTGAAGCTTTCTTT CASSAGKGAHTEAFF
many . TRBJ1-1 TRBV30 TGTGCCTGGAGTGTCCAATTTCCTGAAGCTTTCTTT CAWSVQFPEAFF
medium-sized . TRBJ2-3 TRBV30 TGTGCCTGGATGTCTCCTCGGCGGGTTCCCCCAGATACGCAGTATTTT CAWMSPRRVPPDTQYF
many TRBD2 TRBJ2-7 TRBV19 TGTGCCAGTAGTTCGGAGCGGGGGTCCTACGAGCAGTACTTC CASSSERGSYEQYF
many . TRBJ1-2 TRBV4-3 TGCGCCAGCAGCCAAGAGAGACAGGTGGCCAGCTATGGCTACACCTTC CASSQERQVASYGYTF
many . TRBJ1-2 TRBV20-1 TGCAGTGCCCCTGGACAGCCCGGCTACACCTTC CSAPGQPGYTF
many . TRBJ1-4 TRBV27 TGTGCCAGCAGTTTTTTAGGGTCCCCCAACGAAAAACTGTTTTTT CASSFLGSPNEKLFF
many TRBD1 TRBJ2-7 TRBV27 TGTGCCAGCAGTTTGGGCAGGGGGCTTGAGCAGTACTTC CASSLGRGLEQYF
. . TRBJ2-5 TRBV25-1 TGTGCCAGCAGTGAATTTTCTGATCCAGAGACCCAGTACTTC CASSEFSDPETQYF
many . TRBJ1-5 TRBV6-4 TGTGCCAGCAGTGAGTGGGGGTGGCAGCCCCAGCATTTT CASSEWGWQPQHF
once . TRBJ2-3 TRBV24-1 TGTGCCACCAGTGATTCCCGTCAGTGGGGCACCCGGGATCTCGGGCGGGATACGCAGTATTTT CATSDSRQWGTRDLGRDTQYF
many . TRBJ1-5 TRBV21-1 TGTGCCAGCTACCTGGGCGGGGGGGGGAATCAGCCCCAGCATTTT CASYLGGGGNQPQHF
many . TRBJ2-1 TRBV4-3 TGCGCCAGCAGCCAAGATAGGCAGACGTACAATGAGCAGTTCTTC CASSQDRQTYNEQFF
many . TRBJ2-3 TRBV28 TGTGCCAGCAGCCTCGGTGGTAGCGGAGGAACCACAGATACGCAGTATTTT CASSLGGSGGTTDTQYF
. TRBD1 TRBJ2-2 TRBV23-1 TGCGCCAGCATACATACCAGGACAGGGGTTGTGTGCACCGGGGAGCTGTTTTTT CASIHTRTGVVCTGELFF
. . TRBJ2-7 TRBV28 TGTGCCTGCAGTTTAACGGGCCACTCCTACGAGCAGTACTTC CACSLTGHSYEQYF
many . TRBJ2-4 TRBV27 TGTGCCAGCAGTCTCCGGGGTCCCCGCATTCAGTACTTC CASSLRGPRIQYF
. . TRBJ2-5 TRBV4-1 TGCGCCAGCAGCCAAGGTGGCGGCAGGGAGACCCAGTACTTC CASSQGGGRETQYF
few . TRBJ2-7 TRBV28 TGTGCCAGCAGTAACCGGGACCGGAGCTCCTACGAGCAGTACTTC CASSNRDRSSYEQYF
. TRBD2 TRBJ2-7 TRBV5-1 TGCGCCAGCAGCTTACTACTACCGGGACTAGCGGGAGACGACGAGCAGTACTTC CASSLLLPGLAGDDEQYF
many . TRBJ2-3 TRBV5-5 TGTGCCAGCAGTCGGGAGTTTCTGACAGATACGCAGTATTTT CASSREFLTDTQYF
. . TRBJ2-5 TRBV21-1 TGTGCCAGGGGGGTGAGGGACAGGGTATTTTCAGAGACCCAGTACTTC CARGVRDRVFSETQYF
many TRBD2 TRBJ2-3 TRBV28 TGTGCCAGCAGTTTGTACGCGGGAGGTAGCACAGATACGCAGTATTTT CASSLYAGGSTDTQYF
many TRBD2 TRBJ2-7 TRBV19 TGTGCCAGTAGTATGGGGCTAGCGGGAACCTACGAGCAGTACTTC CASSMGLAGTYEQYF
. . TRBJ2-1 TRBV7-2 TGTGCCAGCAGCTTACTAGCAGAGCTCAACTACAATGAGCAGTCCTTC CASSLLAELNYNEQSF
many TRBD2 TRBJ2-3 TRBV12-3/TRBV12-4 TGTGCCAGCAGTTCGACTAGCGGGGGGTCAGATACGCAGTATTTT CASSSTSGGSDTQYF
many . TRBJ2-5 TRBV12-3/TRBV12-4 TGTGCCAGCAGTTTAGTGGGGTCGGAGACCCAGTACTTC CASSLVGSETQYF
many . TRBJ1-2 TRBV29-1 TGCAGCGCCGCGGACATCTATGGCTACACCTTC CSAADIYGYTF
many . TRBJ1-4 TRBV4-3 TGCGCCAGCAGCCAAGGGTCCCCAGCGAATGAAAAACTGTTTTTT CASSQGSPANEKLFF
many . TRBJ2-4 TRBV7-2 TGTGCCAGCAGCACAGAGGACATTCAGTACTTC CASSTEDIQYF
. TRBD2 TRBJ2-1 TRBV20-1 TGCAGTGCTAGACCCCGGACTAGCGTATACGATGAGCAGTTCTTC CSARPRTSVYDEQFF
many TRBD1 TRBJ1-1 TRBV5-4 TGTGCCAGCAGCTCCGGACAGGGTGGCAATGAAGCTTTCTTT CASSSGQGGNEAFF
medium-sized TRBD1 TRBJ2-3 TRBV7-9 TGTGCCAGCAGCTTTCCAGGACAGGGTTGGCCAGATACGCAGTATTTT CASSFPGQGWPDTQYF
many TRBD1 TRBJ1-1 TRBV30 TGTGCCTGGAGAGGGTGGGGACAGGAGCGGGTGAACACTGAAGCTTTCTTT CAWRGWGQERVNTEAFF
few . TRBJ2-5 TRBV11-2 TGTGCCAGCAGCTTAGCCAAGTACCAAGAGACCCAGTACTTC CASSLAKYQETQYF
many . TRBJ2-5 TRBV13 TGTGCCAGCAGCCTGGGGACAACGCAAGAGACCCAGTACTTC CASSLGTTQETQYF
many . TRBJ2-7 TRBV2 TGTGCCAGCAGTGGGCCCTACGAGCAGTACTTC CASSGPYEQYF